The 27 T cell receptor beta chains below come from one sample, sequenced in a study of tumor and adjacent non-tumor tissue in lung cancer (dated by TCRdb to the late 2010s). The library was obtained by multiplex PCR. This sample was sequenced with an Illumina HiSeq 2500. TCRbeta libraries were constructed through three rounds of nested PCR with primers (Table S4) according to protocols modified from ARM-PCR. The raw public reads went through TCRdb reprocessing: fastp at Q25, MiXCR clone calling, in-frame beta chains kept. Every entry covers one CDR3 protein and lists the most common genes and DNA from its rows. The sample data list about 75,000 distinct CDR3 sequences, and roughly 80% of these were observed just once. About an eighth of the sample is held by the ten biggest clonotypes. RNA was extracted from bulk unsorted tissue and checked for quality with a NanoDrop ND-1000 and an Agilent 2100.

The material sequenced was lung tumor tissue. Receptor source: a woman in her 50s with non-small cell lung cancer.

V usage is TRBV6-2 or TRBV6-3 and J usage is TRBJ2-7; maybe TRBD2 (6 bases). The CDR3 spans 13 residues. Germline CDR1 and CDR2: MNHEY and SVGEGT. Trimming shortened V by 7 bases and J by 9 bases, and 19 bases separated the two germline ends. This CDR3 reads CASTLRENRGQYF. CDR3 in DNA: TGTGCCAGCACCCTACGGGAGAATAGGGGGCAGTACTTC.

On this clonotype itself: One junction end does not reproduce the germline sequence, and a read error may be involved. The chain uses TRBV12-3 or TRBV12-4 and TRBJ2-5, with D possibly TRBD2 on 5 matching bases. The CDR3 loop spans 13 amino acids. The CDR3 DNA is TGTGCCAGCAACACGGGAATCGGAGAGACCCTGTACTTC. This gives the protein CASNTGIGETLYF.

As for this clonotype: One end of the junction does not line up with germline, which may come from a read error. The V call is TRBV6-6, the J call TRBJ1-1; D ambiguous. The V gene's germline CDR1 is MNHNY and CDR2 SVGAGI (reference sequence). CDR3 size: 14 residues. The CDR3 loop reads CASSYTEVNTGAYF. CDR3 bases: TGTGCCAGCAGTTACACAGAAGTGAACACTGGAGCTTACTTT.

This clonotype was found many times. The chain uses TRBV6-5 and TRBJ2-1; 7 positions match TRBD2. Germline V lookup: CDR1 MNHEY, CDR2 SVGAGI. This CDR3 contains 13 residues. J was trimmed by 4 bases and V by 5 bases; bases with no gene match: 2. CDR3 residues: CASSLAAYNEQFF. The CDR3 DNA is TGTGCCAGCAGTCTAGCGGCTTACAATGAGCAGTTCTTC.

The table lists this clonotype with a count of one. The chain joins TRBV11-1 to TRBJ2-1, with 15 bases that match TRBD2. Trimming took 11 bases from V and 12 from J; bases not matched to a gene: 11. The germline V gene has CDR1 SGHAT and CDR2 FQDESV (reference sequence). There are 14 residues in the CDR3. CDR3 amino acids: CAGSLGLAGGLQFF. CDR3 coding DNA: TGTGCCGGGAGCTTAGGACTAGCGGGAGGGTTGCAGTTCTTC. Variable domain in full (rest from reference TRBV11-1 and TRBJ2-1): EAEVAQSPRYKITEKSQAVAFWCDPISGHATLYWYRQILGQGPELLVQFQDESVVDDSQLPKDRFSAERLKGVDSTLKIQPAELGDSAMYLCAGSLGLAGGLQFFGPGTRLTVL.

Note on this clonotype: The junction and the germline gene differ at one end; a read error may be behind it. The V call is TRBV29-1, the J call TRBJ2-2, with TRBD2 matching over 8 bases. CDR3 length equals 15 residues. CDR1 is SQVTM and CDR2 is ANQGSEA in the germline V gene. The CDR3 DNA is TGTAGCGCTACCTCGCCGGGGGGGAATACCGGGGAGCTGTTTTTT. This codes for CSATSPGGNTGELFF.

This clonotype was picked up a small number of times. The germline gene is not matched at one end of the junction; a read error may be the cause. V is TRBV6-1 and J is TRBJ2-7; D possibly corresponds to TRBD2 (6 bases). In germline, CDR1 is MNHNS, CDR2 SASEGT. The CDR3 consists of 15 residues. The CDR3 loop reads CASSEGGVLSYEQYF. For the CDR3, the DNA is TGTGCTAGCAGTGAAGGAGGGGTCCTCTCCTACGAGCAGTACTTC.

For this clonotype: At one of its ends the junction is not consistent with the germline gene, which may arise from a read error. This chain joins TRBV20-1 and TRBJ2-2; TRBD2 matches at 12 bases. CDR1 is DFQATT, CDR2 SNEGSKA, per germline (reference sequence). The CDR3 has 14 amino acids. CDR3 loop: CTARLAGDTGELFF. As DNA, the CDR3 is TGCACTGCTAGACTAGCGGGGGACACCGGGGAGCTGTTTTTT.

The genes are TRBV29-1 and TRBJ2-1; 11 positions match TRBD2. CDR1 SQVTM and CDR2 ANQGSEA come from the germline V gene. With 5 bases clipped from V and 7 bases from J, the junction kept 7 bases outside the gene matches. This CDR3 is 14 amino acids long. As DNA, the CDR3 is TGCAGCGTTAAGGTAGCGGGAGGGCCGAATGAGCAGTTCTTC. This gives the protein CSVKVAGGPNEQFF.

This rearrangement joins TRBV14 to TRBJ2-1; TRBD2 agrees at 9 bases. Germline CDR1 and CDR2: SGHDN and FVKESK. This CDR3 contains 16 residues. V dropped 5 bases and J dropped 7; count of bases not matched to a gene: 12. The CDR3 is CASSWHAGGTENEQFF. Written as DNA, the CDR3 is TGTGCCAGCAGCTGGCATGCGGGAGGGACTGAGAATGAGCAGTTCTTC.

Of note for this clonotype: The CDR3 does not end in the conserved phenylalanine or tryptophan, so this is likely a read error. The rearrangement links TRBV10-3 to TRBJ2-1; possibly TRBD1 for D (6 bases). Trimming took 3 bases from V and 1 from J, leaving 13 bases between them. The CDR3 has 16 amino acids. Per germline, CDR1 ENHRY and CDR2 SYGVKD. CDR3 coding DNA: TGTGCCATCAGTGACCCCGGGACATGTTCCTACAATGAGCAGTTCTCC. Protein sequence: CAISDPGTCSYNEQFS.

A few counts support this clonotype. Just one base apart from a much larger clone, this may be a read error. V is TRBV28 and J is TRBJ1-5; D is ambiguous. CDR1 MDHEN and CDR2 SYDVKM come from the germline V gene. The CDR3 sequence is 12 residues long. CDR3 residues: CVSRGPNQPQHF. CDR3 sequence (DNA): TGTGTCAGCCGAGGACCTAATCAGCCCCAGCATTTT.

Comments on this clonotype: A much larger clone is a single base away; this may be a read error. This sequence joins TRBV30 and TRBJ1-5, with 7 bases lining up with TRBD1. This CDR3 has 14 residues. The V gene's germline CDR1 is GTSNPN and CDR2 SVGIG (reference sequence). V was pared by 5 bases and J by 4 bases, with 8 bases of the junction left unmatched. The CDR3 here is CAWGRRDRNQPQHF. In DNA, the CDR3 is TGTGCCTGGGGGCGCCGGGACAGAAATCAGCCCCAGCATTTT.

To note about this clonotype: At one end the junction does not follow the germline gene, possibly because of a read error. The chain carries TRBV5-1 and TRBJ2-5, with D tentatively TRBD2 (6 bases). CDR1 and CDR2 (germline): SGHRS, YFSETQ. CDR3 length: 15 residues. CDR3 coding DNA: TGCGCCAGCAGCTCGAGACTAGATGGGAAAGAGACTCAGTACTTC. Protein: CASSSRLDGKETQYF.

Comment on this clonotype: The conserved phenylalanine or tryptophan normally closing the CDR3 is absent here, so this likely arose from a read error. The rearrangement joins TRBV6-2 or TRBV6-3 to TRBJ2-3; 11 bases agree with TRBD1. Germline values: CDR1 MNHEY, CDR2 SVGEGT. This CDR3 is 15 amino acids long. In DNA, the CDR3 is TGTGCCGGCAGTTACGGGGGACAGGGGGCAGATACGCAGTATTTG. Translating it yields CAGSYGGQGADTQYL.

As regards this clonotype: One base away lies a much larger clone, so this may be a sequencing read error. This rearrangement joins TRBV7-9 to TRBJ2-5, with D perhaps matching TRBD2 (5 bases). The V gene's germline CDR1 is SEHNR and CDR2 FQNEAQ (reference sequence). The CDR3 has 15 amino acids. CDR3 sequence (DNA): TGTCCCAGCAGCCAACTAAGTAGACTACAAGAGACCCAGTACTTC. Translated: CPSSQLSRLQETQYF. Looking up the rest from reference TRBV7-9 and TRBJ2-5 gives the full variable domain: DTGVSQNPRHKITKRGQNVTFRCDPISEHNRLYWYRQTLGQGPEFLTYFQNEAQLEKSRLLSDRFSAERPKGSFSTLEIQRTEQGDSAMYLCPSSQLSRLQETQYFGPGTRLLVL.

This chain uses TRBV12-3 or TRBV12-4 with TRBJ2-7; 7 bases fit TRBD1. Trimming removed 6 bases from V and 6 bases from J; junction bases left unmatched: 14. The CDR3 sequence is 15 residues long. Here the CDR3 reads CASSPARGQPFEQYF. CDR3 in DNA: TGTGCCAGCAGCCCCGCCAGGGGACAGCCATTCGAGCAGTACTTC.

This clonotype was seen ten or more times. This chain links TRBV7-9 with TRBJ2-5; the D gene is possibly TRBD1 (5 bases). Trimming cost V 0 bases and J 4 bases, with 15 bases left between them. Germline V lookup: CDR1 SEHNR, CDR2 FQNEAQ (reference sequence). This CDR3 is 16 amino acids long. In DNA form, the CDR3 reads TGTGCCAGCAGCTTAGCCAGGGCAGGGTTGAGAGAGACCCAGTACTTC. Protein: CASSLARAGLRETQYF.

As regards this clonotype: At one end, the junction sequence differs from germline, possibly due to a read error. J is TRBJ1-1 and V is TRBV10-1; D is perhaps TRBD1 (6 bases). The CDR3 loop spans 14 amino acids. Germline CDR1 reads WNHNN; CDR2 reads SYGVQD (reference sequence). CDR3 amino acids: CAINPQGSNTETFF. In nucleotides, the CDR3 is TGCGCCATCAATCCTCAGGGGTCGAACACTGAAACTTTCTTT.

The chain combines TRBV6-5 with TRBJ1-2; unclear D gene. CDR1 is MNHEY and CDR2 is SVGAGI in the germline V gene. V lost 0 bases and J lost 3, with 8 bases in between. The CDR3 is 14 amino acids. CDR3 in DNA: TGTGCCAGCAGTTACTCGATAGCAGACTATGGCTACACCTTC. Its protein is CASSYSIADYGYTF.

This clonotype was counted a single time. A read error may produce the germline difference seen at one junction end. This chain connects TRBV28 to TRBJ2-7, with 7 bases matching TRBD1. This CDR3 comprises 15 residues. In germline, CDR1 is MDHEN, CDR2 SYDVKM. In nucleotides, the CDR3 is TGTGCTAGCAGTTTAACCGGGACAGTCCTGTACGAGCAGTACTTC. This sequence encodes CASSLTGTVLYEQYF.

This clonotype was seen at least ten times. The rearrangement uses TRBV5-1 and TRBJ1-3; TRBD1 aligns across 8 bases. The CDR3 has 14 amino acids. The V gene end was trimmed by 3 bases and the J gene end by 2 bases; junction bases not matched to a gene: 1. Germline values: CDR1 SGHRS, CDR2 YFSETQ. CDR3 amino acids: CASSSDRAGNTIYF. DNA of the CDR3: TGCGCCAGCAGCTCGGACAGGGCTGGAAACACCATATATTTT. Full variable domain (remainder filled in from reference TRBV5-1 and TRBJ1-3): KAGVTQTPRYLIKTRGQQVTLSCSPISGHRSVSWYQQTPGQGLQFLFEYFSETQRNKGNFPGRFSGRQFSNSRSEMNVSTLELGDSALYLCASSSDRAGNTIYFGEGSWLTVV.

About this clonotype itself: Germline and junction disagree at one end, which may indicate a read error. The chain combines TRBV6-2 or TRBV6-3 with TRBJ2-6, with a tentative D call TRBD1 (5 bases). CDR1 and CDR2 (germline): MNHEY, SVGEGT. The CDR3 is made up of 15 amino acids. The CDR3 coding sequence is TGTGTCAGCACTGGACCGATCTCTGGGGCCAACGTCATGACTTTC. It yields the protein CVSTGPISGANVMTF.

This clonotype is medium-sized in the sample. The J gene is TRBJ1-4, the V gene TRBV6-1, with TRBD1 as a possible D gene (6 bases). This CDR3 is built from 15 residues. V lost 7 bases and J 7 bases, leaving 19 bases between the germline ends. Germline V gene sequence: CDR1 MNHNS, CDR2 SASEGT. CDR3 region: CASKGTPGSGEKLFF. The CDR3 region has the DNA TGTGCCAGCAAGGGGACACCCGGATCGGGTGAAAAACTGTTTTTT.

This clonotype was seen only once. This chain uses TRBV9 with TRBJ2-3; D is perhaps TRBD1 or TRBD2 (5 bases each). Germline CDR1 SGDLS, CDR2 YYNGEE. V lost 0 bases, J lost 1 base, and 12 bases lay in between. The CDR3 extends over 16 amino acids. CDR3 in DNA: TGTGCCAGCAGCGTAGGGGGGACCTTTGGCACAGATACGCAGTATTTT. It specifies CASSVGGTFGTDTQYF.

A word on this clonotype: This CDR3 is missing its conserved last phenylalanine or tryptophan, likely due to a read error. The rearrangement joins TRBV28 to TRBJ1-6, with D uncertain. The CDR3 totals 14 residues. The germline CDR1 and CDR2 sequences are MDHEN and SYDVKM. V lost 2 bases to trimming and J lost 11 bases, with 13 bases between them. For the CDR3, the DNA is TGTGCCAGCAGTTTAGCGGTAGGCCAGCCACCCCTCCACTTA. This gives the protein CASSLAVGQPPLHL.

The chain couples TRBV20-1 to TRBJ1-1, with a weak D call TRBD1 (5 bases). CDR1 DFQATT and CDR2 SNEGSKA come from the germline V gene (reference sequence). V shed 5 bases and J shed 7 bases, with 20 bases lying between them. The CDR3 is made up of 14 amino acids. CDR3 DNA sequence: TGCAGTGCTGGTTGGGGCAGGGTGAACGTTGAAGCTTTCTTT. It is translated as CSAGWGRVNVEAFF.